A single T cell receptor (beta chain) is shown here with its context. The antigen is not known. The data derive from a study of T cells after yellow fever vaccination. Study-level findings and limits: Abundant contaminating clonotypes from the bulk population could appear in FACS-sorted repertoires. A minor fraction of clonotypes spanned both CD4 and CD8 compartments. The booster response re-showed most primary clones: about 96% CD4, approximately 86% CD8.

V gave up 6 bases and J gave up 15 bases; unmatched junction bases: 16. The CDR3 runs 14 residues. The germline gives CDR1 MNHEY, CDR2 SMNVEV (reference sequence). UMIs and a universal primer site were added when TCR cDNA was made by 5'RACE template switching. Via MiXCR, TCRdb re-called the 5' RACE reads, giving one row per CDR3 protein. The table has about 240,000 distinct CDR3 sequences, 6.9% seen once. This sequence originates from a man between 25 and 39 years old who received the YFV17D yellow fever vaccine. The rearrangement uses TRBV27 and TRBJ2-1; 8 positions agree with TRBD2. Sequenced material: CD4+ T cells sorted from PBMCs, taken 15 days after the yellow fever booster vaccination. The CDR3 is CASRTGTSPSDLFF. In DNA form, the CDR3 reads TGTGCCAGCAGAACCGGGACTAGTCCCTCGGATCTGTTCTTC.